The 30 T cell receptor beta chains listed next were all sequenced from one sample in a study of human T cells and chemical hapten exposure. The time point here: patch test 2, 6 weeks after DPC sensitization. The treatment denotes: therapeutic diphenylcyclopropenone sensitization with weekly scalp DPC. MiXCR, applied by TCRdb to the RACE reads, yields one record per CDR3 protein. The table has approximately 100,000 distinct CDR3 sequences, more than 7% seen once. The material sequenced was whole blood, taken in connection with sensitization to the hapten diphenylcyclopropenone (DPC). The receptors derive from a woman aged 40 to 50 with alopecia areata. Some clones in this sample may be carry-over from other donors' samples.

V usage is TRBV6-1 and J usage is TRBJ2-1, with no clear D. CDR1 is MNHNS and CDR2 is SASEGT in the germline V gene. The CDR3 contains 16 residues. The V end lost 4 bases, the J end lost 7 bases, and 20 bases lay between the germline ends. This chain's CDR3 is CASSVSSGFGSNEQFF. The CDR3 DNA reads TGTGCCAGCAGTGTCTCATCAGGATTTGGGTCTAATGAGCAGTTCTTC.

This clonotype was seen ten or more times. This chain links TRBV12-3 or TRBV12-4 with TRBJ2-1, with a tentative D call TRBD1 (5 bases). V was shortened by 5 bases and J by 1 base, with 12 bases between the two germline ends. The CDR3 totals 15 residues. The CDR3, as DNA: TGTGCCAGCAGTGTGCAGGGTGAGTCCTACAATGAGCAGTTCTTC. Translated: CASSVQGESYNEQFF.

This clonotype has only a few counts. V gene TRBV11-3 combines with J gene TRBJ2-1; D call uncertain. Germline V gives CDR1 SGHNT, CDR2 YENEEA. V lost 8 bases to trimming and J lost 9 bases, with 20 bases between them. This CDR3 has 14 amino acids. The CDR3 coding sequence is TGTGCCAGCGCCGACGGACGGATAGGACGTGAGCAGTTCTTC. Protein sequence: CASADGRIGREQFF. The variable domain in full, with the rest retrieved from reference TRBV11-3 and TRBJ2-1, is EAGVVQSPRYKIIEKKQPVAFWCNPISGHNTLYWYLQNLGQGPELLIRYENEEAVDDSQLPKDRFSAERLKGVDSTLKIQPAELGDSAVYLCASADGRIGREQFFGPGTRLTVL.

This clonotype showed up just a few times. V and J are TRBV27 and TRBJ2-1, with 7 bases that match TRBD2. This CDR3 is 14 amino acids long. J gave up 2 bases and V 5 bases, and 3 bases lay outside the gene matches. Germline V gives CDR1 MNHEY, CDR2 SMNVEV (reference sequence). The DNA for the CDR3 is TGTGCCAGCAGTCGGGACTACACCTACAATGAGCAGTTCTTC. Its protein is CASSRDYTYNEQFF.

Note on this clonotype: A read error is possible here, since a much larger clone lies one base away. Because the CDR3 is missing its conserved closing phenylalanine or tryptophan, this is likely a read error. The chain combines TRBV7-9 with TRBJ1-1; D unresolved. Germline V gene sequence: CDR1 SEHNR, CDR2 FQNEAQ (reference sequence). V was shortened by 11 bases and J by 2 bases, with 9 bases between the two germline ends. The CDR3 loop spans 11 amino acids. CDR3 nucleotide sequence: TGTGCCGCCACAGCTAACACTGAAGCTTTCTTA. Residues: CAATANTEAFL.

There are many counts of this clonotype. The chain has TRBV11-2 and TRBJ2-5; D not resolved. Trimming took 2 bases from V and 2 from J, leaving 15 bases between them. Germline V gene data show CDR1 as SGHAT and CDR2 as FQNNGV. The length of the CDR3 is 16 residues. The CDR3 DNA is TGTGCCAGCAGCTTATCCCCCAGGCTGGGTCAAGAGACCCAGTACTTC. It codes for CASSLSPRLGQETQYF.

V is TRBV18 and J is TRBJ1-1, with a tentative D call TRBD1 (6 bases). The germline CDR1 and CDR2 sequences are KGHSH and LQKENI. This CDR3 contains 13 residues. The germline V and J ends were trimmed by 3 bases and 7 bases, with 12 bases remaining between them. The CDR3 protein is CASSPVTGVEAFF. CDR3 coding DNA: TGTGCCAGCTCACCGGTGACAGGCGTTGAAGCTTTCTTT. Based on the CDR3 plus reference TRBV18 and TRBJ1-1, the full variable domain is NAGVMQNPRHLVRRRGQEARLRCSPMKGHSHVYWYRQLPEEGLKFMVYLQKENIIDESGMPKERFSAEFPKEGPSILRIQQVVRGDSAAYFCASSPVTGVEAFFGQGTRLTVV.

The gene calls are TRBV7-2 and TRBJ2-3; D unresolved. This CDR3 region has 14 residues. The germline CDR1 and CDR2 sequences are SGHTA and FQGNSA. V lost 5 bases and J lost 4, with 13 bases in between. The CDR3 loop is CASSLISLADTQYF. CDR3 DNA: TGTGCCAGCAGCCTGATATCTTTGGCAGATACGCAGTATTTT.

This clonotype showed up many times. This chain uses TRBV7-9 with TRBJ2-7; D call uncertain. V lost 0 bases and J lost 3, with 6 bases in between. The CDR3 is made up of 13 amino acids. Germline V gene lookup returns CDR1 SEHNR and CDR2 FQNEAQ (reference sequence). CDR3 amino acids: CASSLAVSYEQYF. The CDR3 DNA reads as TGTGCCAGCAGCTTAGCGGTAAGCTACGAGCAGTACTTC.

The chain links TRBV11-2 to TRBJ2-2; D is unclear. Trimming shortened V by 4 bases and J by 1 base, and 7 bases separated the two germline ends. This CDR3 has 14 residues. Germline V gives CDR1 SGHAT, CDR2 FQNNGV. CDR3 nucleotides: TGTGCCAGCAGCTATACCGTGAACACCGGGGAGCTGTTTTTT. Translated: CASSYTVNTGELFF.

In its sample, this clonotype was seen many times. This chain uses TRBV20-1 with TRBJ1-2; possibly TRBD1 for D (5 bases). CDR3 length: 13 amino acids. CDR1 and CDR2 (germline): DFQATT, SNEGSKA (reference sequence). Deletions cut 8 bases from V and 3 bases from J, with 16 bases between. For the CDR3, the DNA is TGCAGTTCCCGACTGGGACGGTACTATGGCTACACCTTC. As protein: CSSRLGRYYGYTF.

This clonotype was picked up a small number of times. CDR3 nucleotide sequence: TGTGCCAGCAGTTTATACGGGGCTACGGGGGCCAACGTCCTGACTTTC. Its protein product is CASSLYGATGANVLTF. V is TRBV27 and J is TRBJ2-6; either TRBD1 or TRBD2 may supply D (5 bases each). Germline CDR1 and CDR2: MNHEY and SMNVEV (reference sequence). Trimming stripped 1 base from V and 4 bases from J, with 11 bases between. This CDR3 has 16 residues. Filled out from reference TRBV27 and TRBJ2-6, the complete variable domain reads EAQVTQNPRYLITVTGKKLTVTCSQNMNHEYMSWYRQDPGLGLRQIYYSMNVEVTDKGDVPEGYKVSRKEKRNFPLILESPSPNQTSLYFCASSLYGATGANVLTFGAGSRLTVL.

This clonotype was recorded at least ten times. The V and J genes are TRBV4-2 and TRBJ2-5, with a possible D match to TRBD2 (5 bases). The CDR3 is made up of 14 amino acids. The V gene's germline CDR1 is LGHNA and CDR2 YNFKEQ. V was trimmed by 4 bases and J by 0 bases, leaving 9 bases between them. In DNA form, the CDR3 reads TGTGCCAGCAGCCCCCCGGACTACCAAGAGACCCAGTACTTC. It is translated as CASSPPDYQETQYF.

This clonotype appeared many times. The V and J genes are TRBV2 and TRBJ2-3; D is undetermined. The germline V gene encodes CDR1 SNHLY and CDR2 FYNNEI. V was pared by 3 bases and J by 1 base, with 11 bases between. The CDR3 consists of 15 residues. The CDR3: CASSDPGAGTDTQYF. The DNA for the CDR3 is TGTGCCAGCAGTGACCCCGGCGCGGGCACAGATACGCAGTATTTT.

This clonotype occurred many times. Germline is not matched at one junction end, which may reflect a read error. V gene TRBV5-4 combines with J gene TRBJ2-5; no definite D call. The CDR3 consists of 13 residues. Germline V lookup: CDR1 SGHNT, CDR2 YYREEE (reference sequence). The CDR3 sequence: CASRLDGRETQYF. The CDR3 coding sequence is TGTGCCAGCAGGTTGGATGGTAGGGAGACCCAGTACTTC. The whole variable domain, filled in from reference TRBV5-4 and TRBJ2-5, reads ETGVTQSPTHLIKTRGQQVTLRCSSQSGHNTVSWYQQALGQGPQFIFQYYREEENGRGNFPPRFSGLQFPNYSSELNVNALELDDSALYLCASRLDGRETQYFGPGTRLLVL.

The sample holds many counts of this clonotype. CDR3 DNA: TGCGCCAGCAGCGCAGAACAGGGCCCCGCCTATGGCTACACCTTC. Amino acids: CASSAEQGPAYGYTF. This chain links TRBV5-1 with TRBJ1-2; perhaps TRBD1 as D (6 bases). The ends were cut back, 4 bases at V and 4 bases at J, with 17 bases in the middle. CDR1 and CDR2 from the germline V gene are SGHRS and YFSETQ. The CDR3 covers 15 residues.

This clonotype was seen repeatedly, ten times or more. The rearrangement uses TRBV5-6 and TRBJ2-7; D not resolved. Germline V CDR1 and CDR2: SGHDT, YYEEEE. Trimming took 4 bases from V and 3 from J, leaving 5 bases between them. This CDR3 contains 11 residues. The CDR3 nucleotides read TGTGCCAGCAGCCGCAACTACGAGCAGTACTTC. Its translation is CASSRNYEQYF.

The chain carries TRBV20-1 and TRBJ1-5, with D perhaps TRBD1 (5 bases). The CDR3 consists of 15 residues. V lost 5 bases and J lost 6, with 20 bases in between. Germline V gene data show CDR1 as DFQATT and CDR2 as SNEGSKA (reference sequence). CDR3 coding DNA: TGCAGTGCTCTACCTCGGACACTTGGCCGTCAGCCCCAGCATTTT. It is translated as CSALPRTLGRQPQHF.

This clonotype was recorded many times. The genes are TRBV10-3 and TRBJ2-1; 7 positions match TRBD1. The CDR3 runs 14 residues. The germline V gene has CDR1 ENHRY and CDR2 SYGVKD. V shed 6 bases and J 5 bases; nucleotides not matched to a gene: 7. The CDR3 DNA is TGTGCCATCAGGGACGGACAGGAAAACAATGAGCAGTTCTTC. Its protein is CAIRDGQENNEQFF.

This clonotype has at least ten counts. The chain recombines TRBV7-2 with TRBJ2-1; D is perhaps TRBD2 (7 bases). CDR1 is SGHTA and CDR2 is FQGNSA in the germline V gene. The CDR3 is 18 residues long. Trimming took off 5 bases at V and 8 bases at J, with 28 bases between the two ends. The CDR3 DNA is TGTGCCAGCAGCCTCAGGAGGGGGGGCCCTGAGCAACGCGATGAGCAGTTCTTC. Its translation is CASSLRRGGPEQRDEQFF.

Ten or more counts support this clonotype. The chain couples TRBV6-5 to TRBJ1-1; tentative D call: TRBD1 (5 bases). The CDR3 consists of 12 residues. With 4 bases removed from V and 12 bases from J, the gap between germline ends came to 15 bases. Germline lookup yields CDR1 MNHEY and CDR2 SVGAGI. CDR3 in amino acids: CASSLTTGGTFF. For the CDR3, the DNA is TGTGCCAGCAGTTTAACCACGGGGGGAACTTTCTTT.

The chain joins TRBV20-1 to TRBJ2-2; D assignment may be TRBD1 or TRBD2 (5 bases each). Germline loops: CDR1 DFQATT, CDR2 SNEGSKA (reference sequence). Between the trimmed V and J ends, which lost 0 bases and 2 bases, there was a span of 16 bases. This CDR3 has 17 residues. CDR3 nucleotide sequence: TGCAGTGCTAGAGATGGTAGAGGGACCTTAAACACCGGGGAGCTGTTTTTT. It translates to CSARDGRGTLNTGELFF.

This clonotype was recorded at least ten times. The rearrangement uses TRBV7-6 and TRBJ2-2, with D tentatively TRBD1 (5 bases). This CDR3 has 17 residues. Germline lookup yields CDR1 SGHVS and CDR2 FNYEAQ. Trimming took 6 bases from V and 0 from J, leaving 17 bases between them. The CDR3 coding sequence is TGTGCCAGCAGTTCGAATGACAGATACGCGAACACCGGGGAGCTGTTTTTT. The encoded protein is CASSSNDRYANTGELFF.

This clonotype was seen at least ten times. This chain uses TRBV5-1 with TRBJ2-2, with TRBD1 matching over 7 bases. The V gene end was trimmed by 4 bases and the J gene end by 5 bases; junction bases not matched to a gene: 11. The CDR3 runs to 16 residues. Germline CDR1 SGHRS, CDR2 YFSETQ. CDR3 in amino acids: CASSKTTGLATGELFF. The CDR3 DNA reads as TGCGCCAGCAGCAAAACGACAGGGCTTGCGACCGGGGAGCTGTTTTTT.

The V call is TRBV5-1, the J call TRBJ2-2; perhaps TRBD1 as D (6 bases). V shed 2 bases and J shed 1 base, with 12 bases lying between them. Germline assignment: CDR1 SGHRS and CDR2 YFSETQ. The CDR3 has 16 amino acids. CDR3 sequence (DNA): TGCGCCAGCAGCTTTCTGGGACACTTGAACACCGGGGAGCTGTTTTTT. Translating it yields CASSFLGHLNTGELFF.

The CDR3 is CASTYSGVGTEAFF. DNA for the CDR3: TGTGCCAGCACTTATAGCGGCGTCGGGACTGAAGCTTTCTTT. V and J are TRBV18 and TRBJ1-1, with no clear D. V shed 8 bases and J shed 5 bases, with 18 bases lying between them. Germline V lookup: CDR1 KGHSH, CDR2 LQKENI. The CDR3 extends over 14 amino acids.

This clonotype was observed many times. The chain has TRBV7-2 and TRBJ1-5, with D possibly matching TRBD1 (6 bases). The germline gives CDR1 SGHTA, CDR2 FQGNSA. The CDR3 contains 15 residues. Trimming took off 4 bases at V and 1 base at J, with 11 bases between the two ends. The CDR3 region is CASSSQGVSNQPQHF. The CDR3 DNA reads TGTGCCAGCAGCTCACAGGGAGTAAGCAATCAGCCCCAGCATTTT.

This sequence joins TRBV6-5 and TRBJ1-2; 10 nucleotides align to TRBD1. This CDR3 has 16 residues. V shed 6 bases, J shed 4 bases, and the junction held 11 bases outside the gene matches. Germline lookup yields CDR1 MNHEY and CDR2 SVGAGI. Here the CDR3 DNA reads TGTGCCAGCAGCCGAATGGGACAGGGGAGCCTCTATGGCTACACCTTC. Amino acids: CASSRMGQGSLYGYTF.

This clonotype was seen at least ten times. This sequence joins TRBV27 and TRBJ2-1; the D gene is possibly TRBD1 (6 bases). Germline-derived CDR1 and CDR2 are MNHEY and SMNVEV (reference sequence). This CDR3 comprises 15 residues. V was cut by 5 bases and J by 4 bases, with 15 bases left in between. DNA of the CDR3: TGTGCCAGCAGTAAGACAGGATACCTATACAATGAGCAGTTCTTC. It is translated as CASSKTGYLYNEQFF.

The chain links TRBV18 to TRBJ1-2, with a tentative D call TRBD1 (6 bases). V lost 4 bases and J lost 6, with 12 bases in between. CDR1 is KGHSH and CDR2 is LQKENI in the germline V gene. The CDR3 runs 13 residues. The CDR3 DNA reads TGTGCCAGCTCACACGGACAGAAAGATGGCTACACCTTC. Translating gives CASSHGQKDGYTF.